Detailed here is one TCR beta chain. Which antigen it targets is not known. It has no much larger one-base neighbor in the sample; base qualities were not kept. The Qiagen DNeasy kit was used to extract genomic DNA both from unsorted PBMCs and from the negatively selected CD4+ and CD8+ fractions. Using primers that anneal to V and J segments, immunoSEQ multiplex PCR amplified the TCR beta CDR3 regions. A synthetic immune receptor repertoire was used to minimize amplification bias, and remaining bias was computationally removed after sequencing. The authors processed their data as follows. Custom Python scripts were used to quantify repertoire diversity as the Shannon entropy index. Unsorted, CD4+ and CD8+ repertoires were examined separately, except in combined analyses, for which CD4+ and CD8+ sequences were merged in silico. Clonal expansion was defined as a frequency increase of at least 2-fold after treatment compared with C1D1, and clones undetected at baseline were assigned a pseudocount of 0.5. Clones with 0 or 1 copy at C1D1 were classified as singleton clones, and clones with 2 or more copies were classified as non-singleton clones. Clones expanded in unsorted samples were annotated as CD4+, CD8+ or unknown by matching protein sequences in sorted samples from the same patient. Diversity changes from C1D1 to C4D1 were tested in paired samples using Wilcoxon tests. As stored in TCRdb, this immuneACCESS dataset retains in-frame rearrangements with V and J assigned. A fraction of the clones does not appear; measured against another copy, unresolved V genes explain less than half of the discrepancy, and the remainder lacks a known reason. V and J calls and clone size are those listed in that table; D and trimming were worked out from the DNA. This sample has approximately 89,000 clones in its table, and under 85% of those were observed once. The top ten constitute around 15% of the sample.

Per the publication, the time point label means: cycle 4 day 1 (C4D1), after 6 weeks of nivolumab. All trial patients had relapsed after autologous stem cell transplantation, with cohorts A, B and C differing in prior brentuximab vedotin exposure. A total of 50 to 70 patients with relapsed/refractory classical Hodgkin lymphoma made up the trial cohort, and each patient's best overall response was complete response, partial response or progressive disease. Trial patients were treated with single-agent nivolumab in the multi-cohort phase II CheckMate 205 trial. An independent review committee assessed best overall response using the 2007 International Working Group response criteria. Trial PBMCs were collected just before the start of nivolumab (C1D1) and during therapy at cycle 2 day 1 and cycle 4 day 1. Peripheral blood was collected in 8 mL Vacutainer Cell Preparation Tubes, from which PBMCs were isolated by centrifugation and then cryopreserved.

CDR1 SNHLY and CDR2 FYNNEI were looked up in the germline V gene. The CDR3 has 14 amino acids, counting the end cysteine and phenylalanine. Of all the DNA, just the CDR3 is kept, 42 bases in frame from base 1. V is clipped by 6 bases and J by 5 bases, and the sequence between their germline boundaries is 17 bases long. The data derive from a study of PD-1 blockade in classical Hodgkin lymphoma (dated by TCRdb to the early 2020s). Study-wide context: Nivolumab dosing was 3 mg/kg intravenously every 2 weeks, continuing until either disease progression or unacceptable toxicity. The study used TCR beta sequencing and CyTOF to define a peripheral blood immune signature of response to PD-1 blockade in classical Hodgkin lymphoma. Points the paper makes about the study in general: Trial patients with a complete response had baseline diversity similar to that of newly diagnosed patients, while partial responders and progressors had significantly lower diversity. Lower diversity was seen in patients whose nivolumab began less than 1 year after ASCT, and these patients were left out of later analyses so that immune reconstitution would not confound the results. The study covered only a single clinical trial cohort, and the causes of the repertoire differences, possibly disease activity or prior therapy, were still not defined. Baseline TCR diversity was reported as lower in newly diagnosed patients than in healthy donors, and lower still in relapsed/refractory patients. CD4+ but not CD8+ TCR diversity rose significantly by C4D1 (p=0.0027 vs p=0.16), most apparent in complete responders (p=0.02).

Recombination joined TRBV2 with TRBJ2-7, with a tentative D call of TRBD1 or TRBD2, each matching 7 bases. This sample comprised peripheral blood mononuclear cells (PBMCs), obtained before the fourth cycle of nivolumab. The source is a human donor with classical Hodgkin lymphoma. CDR3 region: CASSSQGGANEQYF. The DNA reads as follows: TGTGCCAGCAGCTCTCAGGGGGGGGCGAACGAGCAGTACTTC. The full variable domain, with segments outside the CDR3 supplied by the reference TRBV2 and TRBJ2-7 proteins, appears as EPEVTQTPSHQVTQMGQEVILRCVPISNHLYFYWYRQILGQKVEFLVSFYNNEISEKSEIFDDQFSVERPDGSNFTLKIRSTKLEDSAMYFCASSSQGGANEQYFGPGTRLTVT.